These 28 T cell receptor beta chains came from one sample sequenced in a study of blood T cell repertoires in COVID-19 (dated by TCRdb to 2018 to 2021). The library was made by the immunoSEQ multiplex PCR assay. In its TCRdb copy, this immuneACCESS table keeps in-frame sequences only and misses some clones. Where compared with another copy, unresolved V genes explain less than half of these, and the others have no known cause. The sample table shows approximately 150,000 clones, and 75% to 90% are seen once. The ten largest clones take up around 4.6% of the sample. Sample: peripheral blood. All receptors derive from a woman aged 60 to 75 with active or convalescent COVID-19.

This sequence joins TRBV10-3 and TRBJ2-2; a possible D gene is TRBD1 (7 bases). This CDR3 contains 14 residues. The V gene's germline CDR1 is ENHRY and CDR2 SYGVKD. V was shortened by 2 bases and J by 7 bases, with 11 bases between the two germline ends. The CDR3 bases are TGTGCCATCAGTGAGGGACAGGACTACGGGGAGCTGTTTTTT. This sequence encodes CAISEGQDYGELFF.

The table lists this clone with many counts. The chain recombines TRBV29-1 with TRBJ1-1, with D maybe TRBD1 (5 bases). The V end lost 1 base, the J end lost 0 bases, and 6 bases lay between the germline ends. The CDR3 extends over 13 amino acids. Looked up from germline, CDR1 is SQVTM and CDR2 is ANQGSEA. Written as DNA, the CDR3 is TGCAGCGTTGAAGTCAGGGTGAACACTGAAGCTTTCTTT. The encoded protein is CSVEVRVNTEAFF.

The chain carries TRBV4-3 and TRBJ2-7; TRBD1 aligns across 11 bases. This CDR3 region has 14 residues. Germline lookup yields CDR1 LGHNA and CDR2 YSLEER. V shed 3 bases, J shed 2 bases, and the junction held 0 bases outside the gene matches. CDR3 DNA sequence: TGCGCCAGCAGCCAGGGACAGGGGGCCTACGAGCAGTACTTC. Residues: CASSQGQGAYEQYF.

The genes are TRBV18 and TRBJ1-4, with TRBD1 matching over 7 bases. CDR3 length: 15 amino acids. Germline V gene data show CDR1 as KGHSH and CDR2 as LQKENI. Trimming at V came to 6 bases and at J to 3 bases, leaving 7 bases not matched to a gene. CDR3 sequence (DNA): TGTGCCAGCTCGCCCAACAGGGGACCTAATGAAAAACTGTTTTTT. Its translation is CASSPNRGPNEKLFF.

The chain recombines TRBV7-2 with TRBJ2-7; D is undetermined. The CDR3 is 15 residues long. The V end was cut by 1 base, the J end by 2 bases, with 12 bases between. Germline V CDR1 and CDR2: SGHTA, FQGNSA. DNA for the CDR3: TGTGCCAGCAGCTTAGGCCCTGTTCAGACCTACGAGCAGTACTTC. It encodes CASSLGPVQTYEQYF.

The chain recombines TRBV10-3 with TRBJ1-5, with no clear D. The CDR3 is 15 residues long. The germline CDR1 and CDR2 sequences are ENHRY and SYGVKD. The ends were cut back, 4 bases at V and 2 bases at J, with 12 bases in the middle. In nucleotides, the CDR3 is TGTGCCATCAGTGTCGCGGGGAGTGGCAATCAGCCCCAGCATTTT. Its translation: CAISVAGSGNQPQHF.

This clone was picked up a small number of times. The rearrangement joins TRBV11-3 to TRBJ1-1; a weak D match, TRBD1 (5 bases). The V end lost 5 bases, the J end lost 6 bases, and 10 bases lay between the germline ends. CDR1 is SGHNT and CDR2 is YENEEA in the germline V gene. CDR3 length: 12 residues. The CDR3 DNA reads as TGTGCCAGCAGCCCCGGAGGGGCTGAAGCTTTCTTT. This codes for CASSPGGAEAFF.

The rearrangement uses TRBV3-1 (or the pseudogene TRBV3-2) and TRBJ1-4; unclear D gene. The germline V gene encodes CDR1 LGHDT and CDR2 YNNKEL (reference sequence). The CDR3 sequence is 12 residues long. Trimming stripped 0 bases from V and 8 bases from J, with 4 bases between. The CDR3 sequence: CASSQDREKLFF. The CDR3 bases are TGTGCCAGCAGCCAAGACAGGGAAAAACTGTTTTTT.

The genes are TRBV5-6 and TRBJ2-1, with 8 bases matching TRBD1. The CDR3 runs 16 residues. In germline, CDR1 is SGHDT, CDR2 YYEEEE. The trim removed 5 bases at V and 2 bases at J, leaving 9 bases unmatched. This chain's CDR3 is CASSLTDRGTYNEQFF. The CDR3 DNA follows: TGTGCCAGCAGTCTAACTGACAGGGGCACCTACAATGAGCAGTTCTTC.

The V gene is TRBV3-1 (or the pseudogene TRBV3-2), the J gene TRBJ1-1; weak D call: TRBD1 (5 bases). This CDR3 is built from 13 residues. Germline V gives CDR1 LGHDT, CDR2 YNNKEL (reference sequence). V lost 5 bases and J lost 6, with 13 bases in between. The CDR3 loop reads CASSNIGGSEAFF. In DNA, the CDR3 is TGTGCCAGCAGCAATATTGGGGGGTCTGAAGCTTTCTTT.

The V gene is TRBV11-2, the J gene TRBJ1-1; D gene ambiguous. The CDR3 contains 10 residues. Trimming shortened V by 6 bases and J by 5 bases, and 4 bases separated the two germline ends. Germline CDR1 is SGHAT and CDR2 is FQNNGV. The CDR3 loop is CASSKTEAFF. CDR3 nucleotides: TGTGCCAGCAGTAAAACTGAAGCTTTCTTT.

The chain uses TRBV6-5 and TRBJ2-5; 7 bases are a match to TRBD2. V trimming: 6 bases; J trimming: 4 bases; junction bases outside the gene matches: 11. Per germline, CDR1 MNHEY and CDR2 SVGAGI. This CDR3 spans 15 amino acids. The CDR3: CASRLGEGQGETQYF. In DNA form, the CDR3 reads TGTGCCAGCAGACTCGGGGAGGGGCAGGGAGAGACCCAGTACTTC.

The chain joins TRBV3-1 (or the pseudogene TRBV3-2) to TRBJ1-3; perhaps TRBD1 as D (5 bases). In germline, CDR1 is LGHDT, CDR2 YNNKEL (reference sequence). Between the trimmed V and J ends, which lost 2 bases and 0 bases, there was a span of 11 bases. This CDR3 has 16 residues. The CDR3 loop reads CASSQIGGSSGNTIYF. DNA of the CDR3: TGTGCCAGCAGCCAAATCGGGGGAAGCTCTGGAAACACCATATATTTT.

The genes are TRBV5-4 and TRBJ1-5; D unresolved. V dropped 2 bases and J dropped 8 bases, with 8 bases sitting between them. The germline CDR1 and CDR2 sequences are SGHNT and YYREEE (reference sequence). The CDR3 runs 12 residues. The CDR3 DNA is TGTGCCAGCAGCTTCGACCTAGAGCCCCAGCATTTT. This gives the protein CASSFDLEPQHF.

This chain joins TRBV19 and TRBJ2-7, with no clear D. The V and J ends lost 5 bases and 4 bases respectively, with 9 bases between them. The CDR3 is 12 amino acids. From germline, CDR1 is LNHDA and CDR2 SQIVND (reference sequence). The CDR3 spells CASSGLAYEQYF. The CDR3 DNA sequence: TGTGCCAGTAGTGGCCTTGCATACGAGCAGTACTTC.

The rearrangement joins TRBV14 to TRBJ2-2; no definite D call. Germline assignment: CDR1 SGHDN and CDR2 FVKESK. The length of the CDR3 is 13 residues. V lost 2 bases and J lost 7, with 8 bases in between. CDR3 DNA sequence: TGTGCCAGCAGCCAATCCTATGACGGGGAGCTGTTTTTT. This encodes CASSQSYDGELFF.

This chain links TRBV2 with TRBJ1-4, with a tentative D call TRBD1 (6 bases). V shed 1 base and J shed 5 bases, with 11 bases lying between them. Germline loops: CDR1 SNHLY, CDR2 FYNNEI. This CDR3 contains 15 residues. The CDR3 region is CASSEVSGGNEKLFF. The CDR3 DNA is TGTGCCAGCAGTGAAGTTTCTGGGGGCAATGAAAAACTGTTTTTT.

The J gene is TRBJ1-3, the V gene TRBV29-1; tentatively, D is TRBD1 (5 bases). The CDR3 spans 15 residues. Germline CDR1 SQVTM, CDR2 ANQGSEA. Deletions cut 1 base from V and 0 bases from J, with 10 bases between. The CDR3 DNA reads as TGCAGCGTTGAAGGGGGACTTAACTCTGGAAACACCATATATTTT. It specifies CSVEGGLNSGNTIYF.

The rearrangement links TRBV19 to TRBJ2-6; 8 bases are a match to TRBD2. Germline V gene data show CDR1 as LNHDA and CDR2 as SQIVND (reference sequence). V dropped 7 bases and J dropped 1; count of bases not matched to a gene: 9. The CDR3 extends over 17 amino acids. The chain's CDR3 is CASTRGGLNSGANVLTF. As DNA, the CDR3 is TGTGCCAGTACCCGGGGGGGACTGAATTCTGGGGCCAACGTCCTGACTTTC.

J is TRBJ2-7 and V is TRBV2; D not resolved. The CDR3 has 13 residues. Trimming pared 9 bases from V and 0 bases from J, leaving 12 bases between. CDR1 and CDR2 (germline): SNHLY, FYNNEI. CDR3 residues: CASEVWSSYEQYF. The CDR3 DNA reads TGTGCCAGTGAGGTGTGGAGCTCCTACGAGCAGTACTTC.

The chain carries TRBV7-9 and TRBJ2-7; D perhaps matches TRBD2 (5 bases). The CDR3 length is 12 residues. Germline CDR1 and CDR2: SEHNR and FQNEAQ (reference sequence). Between the trimmed V and J ends, which lost 3 bases and 5 bases, there was a span of 8 bases. The CDR3 is CASSFSRDEQYF. The DNA of the CDR3 is TGTGCCAGCAGCTTTTCGAGGGACGAGCAGTACTTC.

This clone was counted between two and nine times. The chain employs TRBV11-1 and TRBJ1-1; unclear D gene. This CDR3 contains 14 residues. The germline V gene encodes CDR1 SGHAT and CDR2 FQDESV (reference sequence). Trimming removed 4 bases from V and 1 base from J, with 10 bases in between. CDR3 sequence (DNA): TGTGCCAGCAGCTCGAGAACAGCGAACACTGAAGCTTTCTTT. The encoded protein is CASSSRTANTEAFF.

The J gene is TRBJ2-7, the V gene TRBV7-2; D may be TRBD1 (7 bases). Looked up from germline, CDR1 is SGHTA and CDR2 is FQGNSA. The V gene lost 2 bases and the J gene lost 7 bases, with 15 bases spanning the gap. The CDR3 length is 14 residues. CDR3: CASSLKGAGKEQYF. CDR3 DNA: TGTGCCAGCAGCTTAAAGGGGGCGGGAAAAGAGCAGTACTTC.

The J gene is TRBJ2-4, the V gene TRBV6-6; 9 nucleotides align to TRBD1. CDR1 is MNHNY, CDR2 SVGAGI, per germline (reference sequence). This CDR3 has 20 amino acids. After removal of 6 bases from V and 1 base from J, the junction contained 19 bases not matched to a gene. The CDR3 loop is CASSFPSRDRVGSAKNIQYF. The CDR3 region has the DNA TGTGCCAGCAGCTTCCCAAGTCGGGACAGGGTAGGTTCGGCCAAAAACATTCAGTACTTC.

The CDR3 DNA follows: TGTGCCAGCAGTTACTCGGCGGGGATGAACACTGAAGCTTTCTTT. The encoded protein is CASSYSAGMNTEAFF. The genes are TRBV6-5 and TRBJ1-1, with unresolved D. Germline-derived CDR1 and CDR2 are MNHEY and SVGAGI. Trimming removed 0 bases at V and 0 bases at J, with 8 bases between. There are 15 residues in the CDR3.

A note on this clone: Other DNA sequences from this sample encode an identical CDR3 as well. V gene TRBV7-2 combines with J gene TRBJ2-7; 7 bases fit TRBD1. The junction had 2 bases not matched to a gene; V was cut back by 1 base and J by 2 bases. Per the germline V gene, CDR1 is SGHTA and CDR2 is FQGNSA. The CDR3 length is 14 residues. DNA of the CDR3: TGTGCCAGCAGCTTAGGGCAGGGGGCCTACGAGCAGTACTTC. Amino acid sequence: CASSLGQGAYEQYF. Full variable domain (missing parts from reference TRBV7-2 and TRBJ2-7): GAGVSQSPSNKVTEKGKDVELRCDPISGHTALYWYRQSLGQGLEFLIYFQGNSAPDKSGLPSDRFSAERTGGSVSTLTIQRTQQEDSAVYLCASSLGQGAYEQYFGPGTRLTVT.

The table lists this clone with a count of one. The chain joins TRBV19 to TRBJ1-5; maybe TRBD1 (6 bases). V was pared by 3 bases and J by 3 bases, with 12 bases between. The germline V gene has CDR1 LNHDA and CDR2 SQIVND (reference sequence). The CDR3 runs 15 residues. The CDR3 region is CASSIGGAVNQPQHF. The CDR3 coding sequence is TGTGCCAGTAGTATCGGGGGGGCGGTCAATCAGCCCCAGCATTTT.

This clone showed up just once. The rearrangement joins TRBV5-1 to TRBJ2-1, with TRBD2 matching 14 bases. The CDR3 loop spans 15 amino acids. Germline assignment: CDR1 SGHRS and CDR2 YFSETQ. With 3 bases clipped from V and 7 bases from J, the junction kept 3 bases outside the gene matches. Here the CDR3 reads CASSSGLAGVNEQFF. In DNA, the CDR3 is TGCGCCAGCAGCTCGGGACTAGCGGGGGTAAATGAGCAGTTCTTC.